The 18 T cell receptor beta chains in this list originate from one sample, sequenced in a study of OX40 agonist ivuxolimab in advanced cancers. Assay used: immunoSEQ multiplex PCR; TCRdb lists only in-frame clones, some missing. Seen here are 65,000 to 70,000 clones, 77% observed once, and the top ten hold over 1.5%. The source was CD4+ or CD8+ T cells sorted from blood, collected in a trial of the OX40 agonist ivuxolimab. Receptors were obtained from an adult with an advanced solid tumor such as melanoma, head and neck, liver or kidney cancer.

In its sample, this clone was seen once. The V gene is TRBV10-3, the J gene TRBJ1-1, with TRBD1 identical over 8 bases. V lost 5 bases to trimming and J lost 5 bases; unmatched junction nucleotides: 7. The CDR3 is 14 residues long. Germline V gene lookup returns CDR1 ENHRY and CDR2 SYGVKD. Written as DNA, the CDR3 is TGTGCCATCAGTCAGACAGGGGATGGGACTGAAGCTTTCTTT. It is translated as CAISQTGDGTEAFF.

This clone was counted once. The rearrangement joins TRBV7-9 to TRBJ2-5; D is perhaps TRBD1 (5 bases). The CDR3 totals 14 residues. V dropped 5 bases and J dropped 4 bases, with 14 bases sitting between them. CDR1 SEHNR and CDR2 FQNEAQ come from the germline V gene (reference sequence). The CDR3 spells CASSPRNRRETQYF. The DNA of the CDR3 is TGTGCCAGCAGCCCCCGCAACAGGCGAGAGACCCAGTACTTC.

The chain links TRBV9 to TRBJ1-4; no clear D. The CDR3 runs to 15 residues. Trimming took 0 bases from V and 7 from J, leaving 13 bases between them. Germline V CDR1 and CDR2: SGDLS, YYNGEE. The CDR3 nucleotides read TGTGCCAGCAGCGTAGGGCCCACACGGGGTGAAAAACTGTTTTTT. It is translated as CASSVGPTRGEKLFF.

The chain couples TRBV6-1 to TRBJ2-1; a possible D gene is TRBD1 (6 bases). V lost 6 bases and J lost 7, with 19 bases in between. CDR3 length: 15 amino acids. Per germline, CDR1 MNHNS and CDR2 SASEGT. As DNA, the CDR3 is TGTGCCAGCAGCCCTCAGGGGTGGGCGGTGAATGAGCAGTTCTTC. Translating it yields CASSPQGWAVNEQFF.

This clone has only a few counts. This chain links TRBV6-5 with TRBJ2-7; D is possibly TRBD2 (6 bases). CDR3 length: 15 residues. The V end lost 4 bases, the J end lost 6 bases, and 19 bases lay between the germline ends. Germline CDR1 MNHEY, CDR2 SVGAGI. The CDR3 nucleotides are TGTGCCAGCAGTTCCAAACCGCTAACTAGCCCCGAGCAGTACTTC. It encodes CASSSKPLTSPEQYF.

The genes are TRBV6-1 and TRBJ2-6; D remains unclear. CDR3 length equals 15 residues. Germline lookup yields CDR1 MNHNS and CDR2 SASEGT. V lost 7 bases to trimming and J lost 0 bases, with 10 bases between them. The CDR3 spells CASTVGVSGANVLTF. The CDR3 nucleotides are TGTGCCAGCACGGTCGGTGTCTCTGGGGCCAACGTCCTGACTTTC.

The rearrangement links TRBV19 to TRBJ1-5, with D uncertain. Germline V gene sequence: CDR1 LNHDA, CDR2 SQIVND (reference sequence). There are 14 residues in the CDR3. Trimming removed 6 bases at V and 2 bases at J, with 11 bases between. CDR3 sequence reads: CASRYSAGNQPQHF. In nucleotides, the CDR3 is TGTGCCAGTAGGTACAGTGCTGGCAATCAGCCCCAGCATTTT.

The rearrangement links TRBV14 to TRBJ2-5, with a weak D call TRBD2 (6 bases). Gene TRBJ2-7 matches the end of the DNA better, so the J call may be wrong. The CDR3 has 14 amino acids. Germline CDR1 SGHDN, CDR2 FVKESK. The CDR3 is CASSQRDGTYEQYF. For the CDR3, the DNA is TGTGCCAGCAGCCAGCGGGACGGGACCTACGAGCAGTACTTC.

The chain employs TRBV19 and TRBJ1-4; a weak D match, TRBD1 (5 bases). Germline CDR1 is LNHDA and CDR2 is SQIVND (reference sequence). The CDR3 spans 16 residues. V was pared by 5 bases and J by 5 bases, with 18 bases between. The chain's CDR3 is CASSYGRNRNNEKLFF. For the CDR3, the DNA is TGTGCCAGTAGTTATGGGCGTAACAGGAACAATGAAAAACTGTTTTTT.

The V gene is TRBV5-1, the J gene TRBJ1-1; a weak D match, TRBD1 (5 bases). The germline V and J ends were trimmed by 5 bases and 3 bases, with 14 bases remaining between them. From germline, CDR1 is SGHRS and CDR2 YFSETQ. The CDR3 runs 14 residues. CDR3 protein: CASRIGTGDTEAFF. As DNA, the CDR3 is TGCGCCAGCAGAATTGGGACCGGTGACACTGAAGCTTTCTTT.

This CDR3 is CASSESKDEQYF. The CDR3 coding sequence is TGCGCCAGCAGTGAGTCGAAGGACGAGCAGTACTTC. The chain carries TRBV10-2 and TRBJ2-7; D call uncertain. V shed 0 bases and J shed 5 bases, with 5 bases lying between them. The CDR3 has 12 residues. The V gene's germline CDR1 is WSHSY and CDR2 SAAADI.

This chain links TRBV30 with TRBJ2-7; TRBD2 is a possible D gene (5 bases). Germline CDR1 is GTSNPN and CDR2 is SVGIG (reference sequence). CDR3 length equals 15 residues. The V gene lost 4 bases and the J gene lost 0 bases, with 16 bases spanning the gap. The chain's CDR3 is CAWIPPSNPSYEQYF. CDR3 nucleotide sequence: TGTGCCTGGATACCCCCTAGCAATCCCTCCTACGAGCAGTACTTC.

The chain couples TRBV2 to TRBJ2-1; 10 bases align to TRBD1. The CDR3 length is 14 residues. V was clipped by 4 bases and J by 9 bases; unmatched bases: 6. Germline assignment: CDR1 SNHLY and CDR2 FYNNEI. CDR3 residues: CASSADRGGSEQFF. The CDR3 bases are TGTGCCAGCAGTGCGGACAGGGGGGGCTCTGAGCAGTTCTTC.

CDR3: CASARELFSEQYF. The CDR3 coding sequence is TGTGCCAGCGCCCGGGAACTCTTCTCCGAGCAGTACTTC. V and J are TRBV6-6 and TRBJ2-7, with D possibly matching TRBD2 (5 bases). V was shortened by 8 bases and J by 6 bases, with 17 bases between the two germline ends. Germline assignment: CDR1 MNHNY and CDR2 SVGAGI (reference sequence). This CDR3 is 13 amino acids long.

This sequence joins TRBV5-5 and TRBJ1-2; 8 bases are a match to TRBD1. V shed 4 bases and J 4 bases; nucleotides not matched to a gene: 12. Germline V gives CDR1 SGHKS, CDR2 YYEKEE (reference sequence). The CDR3 covers 16 residues. The CDR3 DNA sequence: TGTGCCAGCAGCGACAGGGGTCGGCAGGGGAGCTATGGCTACACCTTC. It specifies CASSDRGRQGSYGYTF.

This clone was seen a few times. The chain is built from TRBV30 and TRBJ1-2; 11 bases map to TRBD1. CDR1 is GTSNPN and CDR2 is SVGIG in the germline V gene (reference sequence). V shed 4 bases, J shed 8 bases, and the junction held 6 bases outside the gene matches. The length of the CDR3 is 13 residues. DNA of the CDR3: TGTGCCTGGAAAGGACAGGGGGCGGTAGGCTACACCTTC. It translates to CAWKGQGAVGYTF.

The genes are TRBV2 and TRBJ1-1; D not certain. Germline V gives CDR1 SNHLY, CDR2 FYNNEI. Trimming took off 8 bases at V and 1 base at J, with 11 bases between the two ends. The CDR3 has 13 residues. This CDR3 reads CASQTEANTEAFF. CDR3 coding DNA: TGTGCCAGCCAAACAGAAGCGAACACTGAAGCTTTCTTT.

V usage is TRBV5-1 and J usage is TRBJ2-3, with D hard to call. Germline V gene sequence: CDR1 SGHRS, CDR2 YFSETQ. The CDR3 contains 16 residues. The V end lost 4 bases, the J end lost 0 bases, and 15 bases lay between the germline ends. The CDR3 DNA reads as TGCGCCAGCAGCCACGCCAACCCCGGGAGCACAGATACGCAGTATTTT. Protein product: CASSHANPGSTDTQYF.